This T cell receptor (beta chain) was identified during a study of post-analysis software for immune sequencing data. Overall study context: The study covered relapsing-remitting, secondary progressive and progressive-relapsing courses of multiple sclerosis. Notes on the study in general: When patients were compared with controls, about five TRBV segments were more frequent, TRBV5-6, TRBV5-1 and TRBV20-1 among them.

The germline V gene has CDR1 SGHRS and CDR2 YFSETQ. Trimming took 1 base from V and 5 from J, leaving 18 bases between them. The CDR3 is 16 residues long. Unique molecular identifiers were present in the TCR beta cDNA libraries. TCRdb called the PCR reads again in MiXCR, with one record for every CDR3 protein. The table has 800,000 to 950,000 distinct CDR3 sequences, approximately 50% seen once. Turning to this clonotype: Its antigen is as yet unknown.

The sequence was collected from a girl aged 10-17 years with multiple sclerosis. The chain is built from TRBV5-1 and TRBJ2-5, with D unclear. Sequencing was done on a sample of blood. The CDR3 nucleotides are TGCGCCAGCAGCTTGATGATAAGCGACCGAAGGGAGACCCAGTACTTC. Translation: CASSLMISDRRETQYF.